A single sample is the source of the 3 T cell receptor beta chains below, sequenced in a study of CD8+CD57+ T cells in acquired aplastic anemia (dated by TCRdb to 2016 to 2019). Sequencing took place on an Illumina HiSeq 2000. Genomic DNA served as template for TCR beta VDJ combination and CDR3 sequence profiling. TCRdb passed the public sequencing reads through fastp at Q25 and MiXCR, retaining productive beta sequences. Each entry merges the rows of one CDR3 protein and shows their most common DNA and genes. For this sample there are about 130,000 distinct CDR3 sequences; 48% appear just once. The ten largest clones take up around 2.3% of the sample. Input material: sorted CD4+, CD8+, or CD8+CD57+ T cells (not recorded which) from PBMCs. These receptor sequences come from a human donor in good health, serving as a control.

This clonotype was seen a few times. With a much larger clone just one base away, this may be a read error. The chain couples TRBV5-1 to TRBJ2-7; D remains unclear. Germline loops: CDR1 SGHRS, CDR2 YFSETQ. This CDR3 region has 18 residues. DNA for the CDR3: TGCGCCAGCGGCTTGCCTTCAAGACCGGGCCTACGCACCTACGAGCAGTACTTC. Translation gives CASGLPSRPGLRTYEQYF.

The V and J genes are TRBV10-3 and TRBJ1-3; D is unclear. Deletions cut 0 bases from V and 4 bases from J, with 10 bases between. The CDR3 length is 15 residues. CDR1 and CDR2 (germline): ENHRY, SYGVKD. The CDR3 nucleotides read TGTGCCATCAGTGAGTCCGACGAGGAGGGAAACACCATATATTTT. This encodes CAISESDEEGNTIYF.

This rearrangement joins TRBV10-1 to TRBJ1-1; 7 bases fit TRBD1. J was trimmed by 3 bases and V by 3 bases; bases with no gene match: 7. Germline CDR1 is WNHNN and CDR2 is SYGVQD (reference sequence). This CDR3 spans 15 amino acids. CDR3 residues: CASSDRQGADTEAFF. Written as DNA, the CDR3 is TGCGCCAGCAGTGATAGACAGGGCGCGGACACTGAAGCTTTCTTT.